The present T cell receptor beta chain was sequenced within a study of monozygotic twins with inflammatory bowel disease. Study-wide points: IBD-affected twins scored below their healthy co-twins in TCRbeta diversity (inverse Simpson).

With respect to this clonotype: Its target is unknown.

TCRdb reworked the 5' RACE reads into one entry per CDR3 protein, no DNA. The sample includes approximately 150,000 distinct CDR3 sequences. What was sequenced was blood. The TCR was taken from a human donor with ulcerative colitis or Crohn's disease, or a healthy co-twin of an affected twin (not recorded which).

The CDR3: CASRTRGERQGSYEQYF. The V gene is TRBV6-1, the J gene TRBJ2-7; TCRdb's D call of TRBD1 is untestable without DNA. Germline V lookup: CDR1 MNHNS, CDR2 SASEGT. This CDR3 region has 17 residues.